The rows below give T cell receptor beta chains drawn from one sample of a study of blood T cell repertoires in COVID-19. Sequenced by immunoSEQ multiplex PCR; TCRdb stores in-frame clones only, minus some. Among roughly 89,000 clones listed, more than 80% were seen once. Sequences were obtained from peripheral blood. The source is a woman in her sixties or seventies with acute or convalescent COVID-19. Both conserved end residues are part of each CDR3. Each record gives: V gene, J gene, CDR3 length, CDR3 protein.

TRBV4-1	TRBJ1-4	17	CASSQERGSQIFEKLFF
TRBV4-1	TRBJ1-4	16	CASSPEGVVTNEKLFF
TRBV30	TRBJ2-2	14	CAWTPTTNTGELFF
TRBV19	TRBJ1-5	14	CASGVGARNQPQHF
TRBV2	TRBJ1-1	14	CASSADRGNTEAFF
TRBV7-2	TRBJ1-2	13	CASSLPRGYGYTF
TRBV4-1	TRBJ1-2	20	CASSQDPPHGSSHLIYGYTF
TRBV27	TRBJ1-5	16	CASSLFSRGSHQPQHF
TRBV18	TRBJ2-3	15	CASSTGIVSTDTQYF
TRBV5-6	TRBJ2-1	12	CASSLDAKRQFF
TRBV6-5	TRBJ2-7	14	CASSYTGFSYEQYF
TRBV6-5	TRBJ2-7	13	CASRGDTVGEQYF
TRBV6-5	TRBJ2-1	15	CASSYGFTAGDEQFF
TRBV5-1	TRBJ2-7	16	CASSLVLAGPLYEQYF
TRBV2	TRBJ2-3	15	CASRGDRGRSDTQYF
TRBV11-1	TRBJ2-1	15	CASSLQGTRGDEQFF
TRBV6-4	TRBJ2-5	13	CASSDRVRETQYF
TRBV10-3	TRBJ2-7	12	CAISESSYEQYF
TRBV5-1	TRBJ2-7	16	CASSLAEAGGRYEQYF
TRBV28	TRBJ1-2	14	CASSSIQGAYGYTF
TRBV7-2	TRBJ2-3	15	CASSLDRGGTDTQYF
TRBV28	TRBJ1-5	17	CASSLTAPWVANQPQHF
TRBV6-1	TRBJ1-6	15	CASSELGGPGSPLHF
TRBV23-1	TRBJ1-3	15	CASSHEGSSGNTIYF
TRBV7-8	TRBJ1-6	12	CASSFINSPLHF
TRBV9	TRBJ1-3	13	CASSSGAGNTIYF
TRBV4-1	TRBJ1-4	15	CASSQRQSTNEKLFF
TRBV5-1	TRBJ2-5	16	CASSLSAGGIQETQYF
TRBV9	TRBJ1-1	12	CASSPMTGRAFF
TRBV5-6	TRBJ2-7	15	CASSLKGAASYEQYF
TRBV19	TRBJ1-1	13	CASRTGGLTEAFF
TRBV19	TRBJ2-2	13	CASRTGNTGELFF
TRBV3-1/TRBV3-2	TRBJ1-2	19	CASSQDGGGESLVSYGYTF
TRBV14	TRBJ1-3	17	CASSQVRGLSSGNTIYF
TRBV28	TRBJ2-7	14	CASSLGGSKGEQYF
TRBV28	TRBJ1-4	14	CASSLTGGNEKLFF
TRBV28	TRBJ1-6	17	CASSLGQFLSYNSPLHF
TRBV30	TRBJ2-7	14	CAWSGGGSSYEQYF
TRBV5-5	TRBJ1-4	14	CASSSRPSGEKLFF
TRBV13	TRBJ2-1	16	CASSSTGLSPYNEQFF
TRBV5-1	TRBJ2-1	15	CASSASGTDYNEQFF
TRBV7-3	TRBJ2-7	16	CASSRTGTGGAYEQYF
TRBV18	TRBJ2-3	16	CASSPPGTTSTDTQYF
TRBV19	TRBJ2-2	15	CASSSSTGGTGELFF
TRBV5-1	TRBJ2-1	13	CASRTSGITEQFF
TRBV5-6	TRBJ2-7	14	CASSRAGMSYEQYF
TRBV6-5	TRBJ2-4	13	CATGQVAKNIQYF
TRBV7-3	TRBJ2-3	14	CASSQGLRTDTQYF
TRBV2	TRBJ2-3	13	CASSPRTTDTQYF
TRBV11-2	TRBJ2-5	18	CASSLGARAGGALETQYF